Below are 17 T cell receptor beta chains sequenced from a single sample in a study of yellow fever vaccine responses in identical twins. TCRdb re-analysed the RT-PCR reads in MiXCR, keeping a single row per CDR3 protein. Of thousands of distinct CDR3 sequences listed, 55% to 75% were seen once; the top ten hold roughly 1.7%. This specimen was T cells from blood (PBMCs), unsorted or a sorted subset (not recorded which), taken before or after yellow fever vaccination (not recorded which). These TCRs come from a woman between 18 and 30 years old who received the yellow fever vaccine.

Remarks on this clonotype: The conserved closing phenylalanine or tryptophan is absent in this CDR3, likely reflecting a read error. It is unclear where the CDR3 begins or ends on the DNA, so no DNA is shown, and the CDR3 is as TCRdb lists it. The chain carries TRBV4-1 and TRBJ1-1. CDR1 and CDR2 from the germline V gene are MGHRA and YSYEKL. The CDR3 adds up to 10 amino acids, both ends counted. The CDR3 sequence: CASSQDGEFG.

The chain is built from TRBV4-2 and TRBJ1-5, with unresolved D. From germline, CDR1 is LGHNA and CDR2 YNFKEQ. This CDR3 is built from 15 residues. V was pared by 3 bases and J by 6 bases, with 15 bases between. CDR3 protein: CASSQTRAAGQPQHF. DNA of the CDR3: TGTGCCAGCAGCCAGACCCGAGCTGCGGGTCAGCCCCAGCATTTT.

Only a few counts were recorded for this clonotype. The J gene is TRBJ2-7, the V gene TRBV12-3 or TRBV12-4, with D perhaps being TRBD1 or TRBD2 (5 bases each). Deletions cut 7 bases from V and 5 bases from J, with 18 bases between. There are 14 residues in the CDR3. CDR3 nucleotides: TGTGCCAGCACGGGGCGGGCAGGGAAAAACGAGCAGTACTTC. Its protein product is CASTGRAGKNEQYF.

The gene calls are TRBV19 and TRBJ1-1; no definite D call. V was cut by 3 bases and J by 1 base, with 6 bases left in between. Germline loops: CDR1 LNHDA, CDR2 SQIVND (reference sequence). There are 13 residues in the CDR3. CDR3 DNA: TGTGCCAGTAGTATTTCCAGGAACACTGAAGCTTTCTTT. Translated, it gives CASSISRNTEAFF. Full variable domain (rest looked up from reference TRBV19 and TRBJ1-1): DGGITQSPKYLFRKEGQNVTLSCEQNLNHDAMYWYRQDPGQGLRLIYYSQIVNDFQKGDIAEGYSVSREKKESFPLTVTSAQKNPTAFYLCASSISRNTEAFFGQGTRLTVV.

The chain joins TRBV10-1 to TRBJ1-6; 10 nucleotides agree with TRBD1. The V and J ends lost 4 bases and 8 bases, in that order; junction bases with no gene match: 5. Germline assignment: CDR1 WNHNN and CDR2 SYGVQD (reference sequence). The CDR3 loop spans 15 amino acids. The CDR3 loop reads CASSVDRGRDSPLHF. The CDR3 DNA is TGCGCCAGCAGTGTAGACAGGGGGCGAGATTCACCCCTCCACTTT.

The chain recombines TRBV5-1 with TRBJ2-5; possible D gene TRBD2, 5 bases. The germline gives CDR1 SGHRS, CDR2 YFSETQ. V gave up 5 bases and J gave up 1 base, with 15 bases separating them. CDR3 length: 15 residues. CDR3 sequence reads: CASRDGEPVQETQYF. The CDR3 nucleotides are TGCGCCAGCAGGGACGGGGAGCCCGTCCAAGAGACCCAGTACTTC.

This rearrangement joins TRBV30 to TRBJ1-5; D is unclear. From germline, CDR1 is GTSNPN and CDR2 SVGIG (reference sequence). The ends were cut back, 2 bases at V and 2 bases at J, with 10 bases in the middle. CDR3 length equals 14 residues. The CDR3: CAWSPIAGNQPQHF. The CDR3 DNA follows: TGTGCCTGGAGTCCCATCGCGGGCAATCAGCCCCAGCATTTT.

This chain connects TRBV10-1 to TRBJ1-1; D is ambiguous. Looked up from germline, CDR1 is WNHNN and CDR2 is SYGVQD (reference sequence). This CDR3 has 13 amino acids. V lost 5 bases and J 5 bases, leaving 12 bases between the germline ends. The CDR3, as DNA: TGCGCCAGCAGTTCTGTCCGAAAGACTGAAGCTTTCTTT. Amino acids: CASSSVRKTEAFF.

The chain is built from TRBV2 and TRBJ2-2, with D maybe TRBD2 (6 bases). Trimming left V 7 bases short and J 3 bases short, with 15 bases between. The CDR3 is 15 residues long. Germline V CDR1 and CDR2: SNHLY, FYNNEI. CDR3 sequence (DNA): TGTGCCAGCAAGGCGCCGGGAGCAGACACCGGGGAGCTGTTTTTT. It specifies CASKAPGADTGELFF.

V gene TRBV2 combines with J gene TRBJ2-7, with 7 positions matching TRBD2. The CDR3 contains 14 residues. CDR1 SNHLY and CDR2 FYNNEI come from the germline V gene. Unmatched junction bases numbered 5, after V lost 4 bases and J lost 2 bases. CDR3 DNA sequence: TGTGCCAGCAGTGCGACTAGCAGTCCCTACGAGCAGTACTTC. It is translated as CASSATSSPYEQYF. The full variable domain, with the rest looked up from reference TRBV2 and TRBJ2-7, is EPEVTQTPSHQVTQMGQEVILRCVPISNHLYFYWYRQILGQKVEFLVSFYNNEISEKSEIFDDQFSVERPDGSNFTLKIRSTKLEDSAMYFCASSATSSPYEQYFGPGTRLTVT.

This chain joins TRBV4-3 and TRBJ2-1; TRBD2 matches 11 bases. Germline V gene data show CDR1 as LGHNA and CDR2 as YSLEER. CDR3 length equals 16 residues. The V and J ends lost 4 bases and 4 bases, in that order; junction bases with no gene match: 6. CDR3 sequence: CASSRPGTSGYNEQFF. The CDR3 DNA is TGCGCCAGCAGCCGACCCGGGACTAGCGGTTACAATGAGCAGTTCTTC.

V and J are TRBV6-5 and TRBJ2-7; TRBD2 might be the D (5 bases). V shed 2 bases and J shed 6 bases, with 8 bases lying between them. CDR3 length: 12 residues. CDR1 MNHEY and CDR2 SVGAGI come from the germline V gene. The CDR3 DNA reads TGTGCCAGCAGTTACCCCCGGGGCGAGCAGTACTTC. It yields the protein CASSYPRGEQYF.

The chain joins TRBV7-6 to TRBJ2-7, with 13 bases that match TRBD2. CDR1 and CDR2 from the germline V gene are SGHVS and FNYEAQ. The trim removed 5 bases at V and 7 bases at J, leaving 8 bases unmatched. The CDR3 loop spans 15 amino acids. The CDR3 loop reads CASSLGTSGNLEQYF. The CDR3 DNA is TGTGCCAGCAGCCTGGGGACTAGCGGGAACTTGGAGCAGTACTTC.

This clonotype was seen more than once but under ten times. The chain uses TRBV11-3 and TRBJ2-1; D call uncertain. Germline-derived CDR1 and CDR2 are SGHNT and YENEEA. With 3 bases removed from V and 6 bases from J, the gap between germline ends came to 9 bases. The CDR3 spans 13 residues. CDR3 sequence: CASSFIGSNEQFF. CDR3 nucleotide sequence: TGTGCCAGCAGCTTTATTGGGTCCAATGAGCAGTTCTTC.

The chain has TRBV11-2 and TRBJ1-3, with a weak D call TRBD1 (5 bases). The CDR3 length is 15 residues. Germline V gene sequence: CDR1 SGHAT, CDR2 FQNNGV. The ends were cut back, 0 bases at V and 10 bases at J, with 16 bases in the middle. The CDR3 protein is CASSLEVPGLRTIYF. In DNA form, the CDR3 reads TGTGCCAGCAGCTTAGAAGTCCCAGGGCTGAGAACCATATATTTT.

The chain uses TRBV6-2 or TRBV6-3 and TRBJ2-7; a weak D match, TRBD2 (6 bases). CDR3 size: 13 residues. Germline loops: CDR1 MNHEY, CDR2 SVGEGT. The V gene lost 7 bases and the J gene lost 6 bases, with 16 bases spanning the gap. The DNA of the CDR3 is TGTGCCAGCAACTTCGGGGGTACGGGCGAGCAGTACTTC. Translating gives CASNFGGTGEQYF.

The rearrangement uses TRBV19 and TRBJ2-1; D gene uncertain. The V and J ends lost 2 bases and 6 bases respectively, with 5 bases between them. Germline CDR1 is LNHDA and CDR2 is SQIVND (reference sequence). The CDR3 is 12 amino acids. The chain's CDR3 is CASSIHGNEQFF. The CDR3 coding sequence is TGTGCCAGTAGTATACATGGCAATGAGCAGTTCTTC. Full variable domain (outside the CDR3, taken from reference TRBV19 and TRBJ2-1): DGGITQSPKYLFRKEGQNVTLSCEQNLNHDAMYWYRQDPGQGLRLIYYSQIVNDFQKGDIAEGYSVSREKKESFPLTVTSAQKNPTAFYLCASSIHGNEQFFGPGTRLTVL.